This T cell receptor beta chain comes out of a study of tumor and adjacent non-tumor tissue in lung cancer. The overall study: On average, productive TCRbeta reads reached about 4 million per sample.

Three rounds of nested PCR, following a modified ARM-PCR protocol, produced the TCRbeta library. TCRdb called the multiplex PCR reads again in MiXCR, with one record for every CDR3 protein. The sample includes about 86,000 distinct CDR3 sequences, 76% of them seen just once. About this clonotype: Its antigen is unidentified. It is likely a read error, because the conserved phenylalanine at the end of the CDR3 is missing. No DNA is shown, since the ends of the CDR3 on it are uncertain; the CDR3 is the one TCRdb lists.

RNA was extracted from bulk tissue without any cell sorting. More than 3 cm separated this lung sample from the edge of the tumor. Per the germline V gene, CDR1 is SGHAT and CDR2 is FQNNGV. The CDR3 is 15 residues long, ends included. Overall study findings and caveats: Compared with tumor, normal lung showed significantly lower TCR diversity. Shorter survival was associated with higher TCR diversity in tumors.

This TCR was sampled from a woman in her fifties or sixties with non-small cell lung cancer. The specimen was distant non-tumor lung tissue. The V and J genes are TRBV11-2 and TRBJ1-1. This CDR3 reads CASSPRVAMNTEALL.